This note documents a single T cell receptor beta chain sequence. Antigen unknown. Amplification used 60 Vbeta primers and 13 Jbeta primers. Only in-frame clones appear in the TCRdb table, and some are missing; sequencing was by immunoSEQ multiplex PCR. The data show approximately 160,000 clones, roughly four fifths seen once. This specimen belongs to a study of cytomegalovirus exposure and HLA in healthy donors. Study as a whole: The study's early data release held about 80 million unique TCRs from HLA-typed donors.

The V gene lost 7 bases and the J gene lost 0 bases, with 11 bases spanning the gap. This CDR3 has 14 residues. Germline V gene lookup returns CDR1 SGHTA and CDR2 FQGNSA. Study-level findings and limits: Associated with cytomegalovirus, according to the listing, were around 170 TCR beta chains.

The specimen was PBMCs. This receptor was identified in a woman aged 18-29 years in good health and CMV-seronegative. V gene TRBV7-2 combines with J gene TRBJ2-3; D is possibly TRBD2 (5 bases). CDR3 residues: CASKLGGSTDTQYF. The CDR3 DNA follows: TGTGCCAGCAAGTTGGGCGGGAGCACAGATACGCAGTATTTT.